Here is one T cell receptor beta chain with its context. Its antigen is not identified. The data were taken from a study of T cells expressing NK-cell markers. About the study: Sorted CD3+CD56+NKG2C+, CD3+CD56+NKG2C- and CD3+CD56-NKG2C+ T cells supplied TCR beta repertoires.

This CDR3 has 13 residues. The germline V gene encodes CDR1 SGHRS and CDR2 YFSETQ. Researchers built TCR beta cDNA using 5'RACE template switching with UMIs. Following a re-call of the 5' RACE reads, TCRdb has one entry per CDR3 protein and lacks DNA. This sample lists approximately 440,000 distinct CDR3 sequences; its ten largest clones have roughly 1.4%. Findings and caveats of the study: The same clonotypes also predominated in the CD3+CD56-NKG2C+ fraction of four donors. The HCMV specificity of the expanded NKG2C+ T cell clones stayed unresolved.

The V call is TRBV5-1, the J call TRBJ2-3. Source material: blood T cells: a sorted CD56 or NKG2C T cell subset, CD4+ or CD8+ T cells, or bulk PBMC T cells (not recorded which). The sequence came from a woman aged 45 to 65 in good health. The CDR3: CASSRGQWDTQYF.